The next 13 T cell receptor gamma chains were all read from a single sample in a study of Vδ1+ human thymocytes. Extracted RNA was reverse transcribed into cDNA. Pooled V-gene forward primers with one constant-region reverse primer generated the CDR3 amplicons by multiplex PCR. TCRdb re-called the multiplex PCR reads via CATT. The sample carries about 36,000 gamma-chain clones, 20% recorded once. No antigen has been assigned to these receptors. Study-level results: Highly polyclonal TRG and TRD repertoires with Gaussian CDR3 length distributions appeared in thymus.

The sequencing sample was made of Vdelta1+ gamma-delta thymocytes from the thymus. Subset reported: FACS-sorted CD3+ TCRalphabeta- TCRVdelta1+ TCRVdelta2- thymocytes. The receptors here all came from a girl less than two years old who had congenital heart surgery.

As concerns this clone: A read error may explain this, as a much larger clone is one base away. The chain links TRGV5 to TRGJ1 or TRGJ2. Germline CDR1 and CDR2: VINAFY and YDVSNSKD. This CDR3 has 13 amino acids. The trim removed 0 bases at V and 6 bases at J, leaving 5 bases unmatched. The CDR3 reads CATWDRHSYKKLF. CDR3 bases: TGTGCCACCTGGGACAGGCATTCTTATAAGAAACTCTTT.

This clone was detected a few times. Other DNA sequences of this sample code for an identical CDR3. The gene calls are TRGV9 and TRGJ1 or TRGJ2. Germline V gene sequence: CDR1 GITISATS, CDR2 ISYDGTV (reference sequence). CDR3 length equals 12 residues. The ends lost 1 base at V and 7 bases at J; junction bases unmatched: 4. CDR3 in amino acids: CALWEVGYKKLF. In nucleotides, the CDR3 is TGTGCCTTGTGGGAGGTCGGGTATAAGAAACTCTTT.

The V gene is TRGV3, the J gene TRGJ1 or TRGJ2. This CDR3 region has 14 residues. The trim removed 2 bases at V and 3 bases at J, leaving 7 bases unmatched. Germline V gene sequence: CDR1 VTNTFY, CDR2 YDVSTARD (reference sequence). CDR3 nucleotide sequence: TGTGCCACCTGGGACACCCCCCCTTATTATAAGAAACTCTTT. Translated: CATWDTPPYYKKLF.

Notes on this clone: The sample contains more than one DNA sequence encoding this CDR3. V is TRGV2 and J is TRGJ1 or TRGJ2. V shed 0 bases, J shed 7 bases, and the junction held 6 bases outside the gene matches. The V gene's germline CDR1 is EGSNGY and CDR2 YDSYNSKV. The CDR3 consists of 13 residues. CDR3 nucleotide sequence: TGTGCCACCTGGGACGGGCCCGGATATAAGAAACTCTTT. As protein: CATWDGPGYKKLF.

The chain has TRGV8 and TRGJ1 or TRGJ2. The V gene's germline CDR1 is VENAVY and CDR2 YDSYNSRV. The CDR3 sequence is 15 residues long. V shed 6 bases and J 0 bases; nucleotides not matched to a gene: 11. CDR3 amino acids: CATWRGEPNYYKKLF. CDR3 DNA sequence: TGTGCCACCTGGAGAGGGGAGCCGAATTATTATAAGAAACTCTTT.

As to this clone: A clone one base away is much larger, so this may be a read error. The chain carries TRGV3 and TRGJ1 or TRGJ2. Germline CDR1 and CDR2: VTNTFY and YDVSTARD (reference sequence). The CDR3 covers 11 residues. The V segment lost 5 bases and the J segment 5 bases; nucleotides outside the gene matches: 3. The CDR3 sequence: CATWVHYKKLF. The CDR3 region has the DNA TGTGCCACCTGGGTTCATTATAAGAAACTCTTT.

The chain uses TRGV3 and TRGJ1 or TRGJ2. CDR1 is VTNTFY and CDR2 is YDVSTARD in the germline V gene (reference sequence). The V segment lost 6 bases and the J segment 9 bases; nucleotides outside the gene matches: 14. This CDR3 comprises 13 residues. CDR3 in DNA: TGTGCCACCTGGCACACACTACTCATTAAGAAACTCTTT. Translating gives CATWHTLLIKKLF.

The chain couples TRGV9 to TRGJ1 or TRGJ2. Trimming took 0 bases from V and 10 from J; bases not matched to a gene: 15. Looked up from germline, CDR1 is GITISATS and CDR2 is ISYDGTV (reference sequence). The CDR3 consists of 15 residues. CDR3 protein: CALWEVPTSPLKKLF. DNA for the CDR3: TGTGCCTTGTGGGAGGTGCCTACCTCCCCCCTAAAGAAACTCTTT.

This clone was detected only a few times. The chain employs TRGV9 and TRGJ1 or TRGJ2. CDR1 GITISATS and CDR2 ISYDGTV come from the germline V gene (reference sequence). The CDR3 sequence is 12 residues long. V gave up 2 bases and J gave up 9 bases; unmatched junction bases: 7. The CDR3 nucleotides read TGTGCCTTGTGGGAGGCCTACCGTAAGAAACTCTTT. This codes for CALWEAYRKKLF.

The chain recombines TRGV5 with TRGJ1 or TRGJ2. The CDR3 length is 15 residues. V trimming: 0 bases; J trimming: 3 bases; junction bases outside the gene matches: 8. Per germline, CDR1 VINAFY and CDR2 YDVSNSKD. CDR3 sequence (DNA): TGTGCCACCTGGGACAGGCACGATCTTTATTATAAGAAACTCTTT. Protein: CATWDRHDLYYKKLF.

This clone was seen only a few times. This chain uses TRGV4 with TRGJ1 or TRGJ2. The CDR3 is made up of 14 amino acids. Germline V gene data show CDR1 as EGSTGY and CDR2 as YDSYTSSV. V trimming: 3 bases; J trimming: 2 bases; junction bases outside the gene matches: 7. The DNA of the CDR3 is TGTGCCACCTGGGATAAGTCAGATTATTATAAGAAACTCTTT. Its protein is CATWDKSDYYKKLF.

The chain recombines TRGV3 with TRGJ1 or TRGJ2. V trimming: 2 bases; J trimming: 2 bases; junction bases outside the gene matches: 9. CDR1 VTNTFY and CDR2 YDVSTARD come from the germline V gene (reference sequence). The CDR3 totals 15 residues. CDR3 DNA: TGTGCCACCTGGGACACTTCCTTGTATTATTATAAGAAACTCTTT. This sequence encodes CATWDTSLYYYKKLF.

This clone showed up just a few times. This chain joins TRGV9 and TRGJ1 or TRGJ2. Unmatched junction bases numbered 4, after V lost 3 bases and J lost 8 bases. This CDR3 has 11 amino acids. The germline V gene encodes CDR1 GITISATS and CDR2 ISYDGTV (reference sequence). The CDR3 DNA follows: TGTGCCTTGTGGGAGATTAATAAGAAACTCTTT. Translated: CALWEINKKLF.